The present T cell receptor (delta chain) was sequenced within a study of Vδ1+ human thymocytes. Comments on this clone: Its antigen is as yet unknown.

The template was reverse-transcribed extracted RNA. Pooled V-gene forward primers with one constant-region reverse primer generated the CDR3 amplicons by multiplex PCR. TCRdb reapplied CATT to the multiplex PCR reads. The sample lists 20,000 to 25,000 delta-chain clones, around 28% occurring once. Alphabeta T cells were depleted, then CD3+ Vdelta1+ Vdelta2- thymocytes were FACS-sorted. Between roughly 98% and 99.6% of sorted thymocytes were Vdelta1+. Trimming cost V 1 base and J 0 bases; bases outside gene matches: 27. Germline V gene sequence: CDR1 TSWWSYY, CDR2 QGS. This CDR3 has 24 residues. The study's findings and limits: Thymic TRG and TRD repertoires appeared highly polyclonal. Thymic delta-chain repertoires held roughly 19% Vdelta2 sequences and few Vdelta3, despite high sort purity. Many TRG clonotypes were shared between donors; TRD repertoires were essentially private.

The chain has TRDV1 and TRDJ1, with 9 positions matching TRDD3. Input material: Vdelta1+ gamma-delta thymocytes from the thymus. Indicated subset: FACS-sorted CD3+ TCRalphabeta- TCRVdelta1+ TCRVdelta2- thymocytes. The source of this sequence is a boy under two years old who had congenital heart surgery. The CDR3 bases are TGTGCTCTTGGGGAACCAGGGATTCCTTCCCTGGCCGGTACTGGGGGACCCTACACCGATAAACTCATCTTT. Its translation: CALGEPGIPSLAGTGGPYTDKLIF.